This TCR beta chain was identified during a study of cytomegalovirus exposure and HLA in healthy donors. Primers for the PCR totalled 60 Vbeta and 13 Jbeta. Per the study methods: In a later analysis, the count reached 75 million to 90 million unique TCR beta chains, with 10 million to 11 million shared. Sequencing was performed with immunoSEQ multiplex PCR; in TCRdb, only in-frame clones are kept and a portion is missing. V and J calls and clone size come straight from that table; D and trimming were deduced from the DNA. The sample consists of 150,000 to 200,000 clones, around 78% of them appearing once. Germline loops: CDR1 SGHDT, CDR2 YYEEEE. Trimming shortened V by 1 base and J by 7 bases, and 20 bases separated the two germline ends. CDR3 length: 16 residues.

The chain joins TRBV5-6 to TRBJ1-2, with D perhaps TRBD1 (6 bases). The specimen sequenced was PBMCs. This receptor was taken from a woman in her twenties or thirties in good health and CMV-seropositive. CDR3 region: CASSLSQGQMVSGYTF. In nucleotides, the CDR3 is TGTGCCAGCAGCTTGTCTCAGGGGCAGATGGTTTCTGGCTACACCTTC. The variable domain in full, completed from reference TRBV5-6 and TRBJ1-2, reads DAGVTQSPTHLIKTRGQQVTLRCSPKSGHDTVSWYQQALGQGPQFIFQYYEEEERQRGNFPDRFSGHQFPNYSSELNVNALLLGDSALYLCASSLSQGQMVSGYTFGSGTRLTVV.